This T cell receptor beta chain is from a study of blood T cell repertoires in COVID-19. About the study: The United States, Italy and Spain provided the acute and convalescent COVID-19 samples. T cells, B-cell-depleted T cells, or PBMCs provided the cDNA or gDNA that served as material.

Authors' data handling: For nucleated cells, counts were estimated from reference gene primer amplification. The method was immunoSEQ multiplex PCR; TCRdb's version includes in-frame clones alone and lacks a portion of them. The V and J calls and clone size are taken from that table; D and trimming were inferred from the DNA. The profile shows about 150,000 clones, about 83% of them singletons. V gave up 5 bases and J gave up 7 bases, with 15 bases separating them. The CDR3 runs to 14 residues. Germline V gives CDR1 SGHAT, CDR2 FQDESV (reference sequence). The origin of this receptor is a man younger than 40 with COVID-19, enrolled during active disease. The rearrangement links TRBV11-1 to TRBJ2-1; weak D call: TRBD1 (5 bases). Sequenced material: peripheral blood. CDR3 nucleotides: TGTGCCAGCAGCCCCCGCGACAGCAAAAATGAGCAGTTCTTC. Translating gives CASSPRDSKNEQFF.